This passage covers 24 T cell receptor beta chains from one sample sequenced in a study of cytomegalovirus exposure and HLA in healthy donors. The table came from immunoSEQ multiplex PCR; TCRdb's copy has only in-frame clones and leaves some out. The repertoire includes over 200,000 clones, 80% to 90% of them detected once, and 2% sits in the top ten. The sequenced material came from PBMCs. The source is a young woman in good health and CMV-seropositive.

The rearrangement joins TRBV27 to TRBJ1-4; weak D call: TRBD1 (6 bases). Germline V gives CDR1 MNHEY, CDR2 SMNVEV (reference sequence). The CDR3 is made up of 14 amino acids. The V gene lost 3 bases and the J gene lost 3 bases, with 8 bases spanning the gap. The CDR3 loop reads CASSFGGPNEKLFF. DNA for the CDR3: TGTGCCAGCAGTTTCGGGGGGCCTAATGAAAAACTGTTTTTT.

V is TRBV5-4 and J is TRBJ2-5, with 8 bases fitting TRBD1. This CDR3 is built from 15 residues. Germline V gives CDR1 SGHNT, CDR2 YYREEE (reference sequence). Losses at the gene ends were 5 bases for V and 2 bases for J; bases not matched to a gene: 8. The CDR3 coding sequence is TGTGCCAGCAGACAGAGGGACAGGCTTCAAGAGACCCAGTACTTC. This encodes CASRQRDRLQETQYF.

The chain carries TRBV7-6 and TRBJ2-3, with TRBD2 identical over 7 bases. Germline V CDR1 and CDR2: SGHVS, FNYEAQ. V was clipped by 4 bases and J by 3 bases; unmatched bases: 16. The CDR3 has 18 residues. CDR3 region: CASSYESRERGWTDTQYF. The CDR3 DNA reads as TGTGCCAGCAGCTACGAATCGAGAGAGCGGGGTTGGACAGATACGCAGTATTTT.

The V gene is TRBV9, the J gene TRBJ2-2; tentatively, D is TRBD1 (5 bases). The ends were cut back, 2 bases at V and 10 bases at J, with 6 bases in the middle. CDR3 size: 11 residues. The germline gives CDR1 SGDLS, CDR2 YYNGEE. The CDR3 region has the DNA TGTGCCAGCAGCGTGGGGCCGGAGCTGTTTTTT. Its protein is CASSVGPELFF.

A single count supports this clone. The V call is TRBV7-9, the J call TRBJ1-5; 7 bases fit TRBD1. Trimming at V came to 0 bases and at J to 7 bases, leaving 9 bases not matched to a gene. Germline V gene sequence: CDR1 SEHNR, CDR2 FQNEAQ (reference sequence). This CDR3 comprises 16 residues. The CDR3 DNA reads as TGTGCCAGCAGCTTAGCTCCGCAGGGGGTTGACCAGCCCCAGCATTTT. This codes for CASSLAPQGVDQPQHF.

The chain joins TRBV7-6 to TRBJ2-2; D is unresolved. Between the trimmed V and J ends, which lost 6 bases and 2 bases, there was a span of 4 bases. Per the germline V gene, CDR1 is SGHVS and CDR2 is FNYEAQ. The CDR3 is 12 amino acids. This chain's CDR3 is CASSYNTGELFF. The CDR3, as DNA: TGTGCCAGCAGTTATAACACCGGGGAGCTGTTTTTT.

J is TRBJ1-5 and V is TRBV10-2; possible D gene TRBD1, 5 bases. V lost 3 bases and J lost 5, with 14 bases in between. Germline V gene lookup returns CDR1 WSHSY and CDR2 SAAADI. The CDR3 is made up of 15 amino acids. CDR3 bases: TGCGCCAGCAGTGACTTAGGGGAAGCGTATCAGCCCCAGCATTTT. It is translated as CASSDLGEAYQPQHF.

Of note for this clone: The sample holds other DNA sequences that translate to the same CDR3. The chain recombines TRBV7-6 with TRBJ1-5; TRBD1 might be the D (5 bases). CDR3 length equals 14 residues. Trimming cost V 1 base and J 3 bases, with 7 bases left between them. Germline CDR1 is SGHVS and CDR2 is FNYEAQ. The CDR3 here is CASSLGGNNQPQHF. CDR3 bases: TGTGCCAGCAGCTTAGGGGGCAACAATCAGCCCCAGCATTTT.

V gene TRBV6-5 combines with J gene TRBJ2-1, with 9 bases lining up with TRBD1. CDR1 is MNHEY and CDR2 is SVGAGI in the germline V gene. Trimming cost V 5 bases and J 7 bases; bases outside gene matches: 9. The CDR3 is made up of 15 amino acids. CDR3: CASSKGQGIWNEQFF. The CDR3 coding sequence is TGTGCCAGCAGTAAGGGACAGGGTATTTGGAATGAGCAGTTCTTC.

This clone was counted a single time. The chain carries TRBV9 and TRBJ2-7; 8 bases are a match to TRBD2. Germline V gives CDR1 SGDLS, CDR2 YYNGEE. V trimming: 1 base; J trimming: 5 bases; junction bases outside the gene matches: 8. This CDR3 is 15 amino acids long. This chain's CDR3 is CASSVTGLAGDEQYF. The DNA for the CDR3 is TGTGCCAGCAGCGTAACTGGTCTAGCGGGCGACGAGCAGTACTTC.

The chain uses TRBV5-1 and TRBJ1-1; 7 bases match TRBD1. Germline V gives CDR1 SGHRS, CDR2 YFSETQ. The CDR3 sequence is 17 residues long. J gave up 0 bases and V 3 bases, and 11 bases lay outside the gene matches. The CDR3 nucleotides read TGCGCCAGCAGCTCGGGACAGCCCTCATACTTGAACACTGAAGCTTTCTTT. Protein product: CASSSGQPSYLNTEAFF.

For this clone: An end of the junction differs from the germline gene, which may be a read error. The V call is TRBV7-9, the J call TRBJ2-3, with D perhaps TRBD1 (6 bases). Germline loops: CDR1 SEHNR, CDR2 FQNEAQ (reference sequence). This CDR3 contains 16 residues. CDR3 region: CVSNADREVGTDTQYF. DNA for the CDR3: TGTGTCAGCAACGCGGACAGAGAGGTGGGCACAGATACGCAGTATTTT.

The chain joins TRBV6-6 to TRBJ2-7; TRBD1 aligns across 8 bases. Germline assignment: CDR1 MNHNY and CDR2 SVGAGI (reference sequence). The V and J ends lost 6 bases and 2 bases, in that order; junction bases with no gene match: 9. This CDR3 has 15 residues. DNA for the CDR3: TGTGCCAGCAGCTCTAGGGGACAGGCCACCTACGAGCAGTACTTC. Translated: CASSSRGQATYEQYF.

The CDR3 reads CASNPLYRGTGEQFF. CDR3 nucleotides: TGTGCCAGCAATCCCCTTTACAGGGGTACAGGGGAGCAGTTCTTC. The V call is TRBV6-5, the J call TRBJ2-1, with 7 bases aligning to TRBD1. The CDR3 covers 15 residues. In germline, CDR1 is MNHEY, CDR2 SVGAGI. After removal of 7 bases from V and 10 bases from J, the junction contained 16 bases not matched to a gene.

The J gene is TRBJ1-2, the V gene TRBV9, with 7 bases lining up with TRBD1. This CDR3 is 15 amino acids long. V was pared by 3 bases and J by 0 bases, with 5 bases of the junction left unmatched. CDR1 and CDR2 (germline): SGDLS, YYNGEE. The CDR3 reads CASSAWDSTNYGYTF. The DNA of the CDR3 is TGTGCCAGCAGCGCCTGGGACAGTACTAACTATGGCTACACCTTC.

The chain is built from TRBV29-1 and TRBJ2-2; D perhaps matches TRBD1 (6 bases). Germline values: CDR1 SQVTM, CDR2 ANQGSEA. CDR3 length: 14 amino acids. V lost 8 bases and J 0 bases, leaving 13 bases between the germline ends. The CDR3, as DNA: TGCAGCACCCGGCAGGGGCCGAACACCGGGGAGCTGTTTTTT. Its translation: CSTRQGPNTGELFF.

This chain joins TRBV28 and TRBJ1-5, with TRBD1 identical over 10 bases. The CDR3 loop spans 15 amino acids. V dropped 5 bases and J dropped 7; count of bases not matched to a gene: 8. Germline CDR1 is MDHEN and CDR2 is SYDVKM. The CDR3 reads CASSGRDRGIQPQHF. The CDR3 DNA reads TGTGCCAGCAGTGGCCGGGACAGGGGAATACAGCCCCAGCATTTT.

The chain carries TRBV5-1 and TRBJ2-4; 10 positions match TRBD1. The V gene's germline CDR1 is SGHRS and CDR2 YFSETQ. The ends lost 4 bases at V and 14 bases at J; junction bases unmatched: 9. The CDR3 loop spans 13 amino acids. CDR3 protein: CASSLSDRGDEYF. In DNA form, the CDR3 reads TGCGCCAGCAGCCTGTCGGACAGGGGGGATGAGTACTTC.

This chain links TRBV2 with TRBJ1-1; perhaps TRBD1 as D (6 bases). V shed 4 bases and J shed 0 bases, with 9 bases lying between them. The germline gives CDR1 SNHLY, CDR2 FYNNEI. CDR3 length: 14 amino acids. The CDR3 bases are TGTGCCAGCAGTGTCCACAGGGTGAACACTGAAGCTTTCTTT. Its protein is CASSVHRVNTEAFF.

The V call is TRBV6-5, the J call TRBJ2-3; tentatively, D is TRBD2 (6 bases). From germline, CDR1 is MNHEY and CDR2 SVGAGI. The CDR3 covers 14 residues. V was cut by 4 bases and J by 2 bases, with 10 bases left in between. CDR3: CASSSGTSTDTQYF. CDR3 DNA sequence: TGTGCCAGCAGTTCCGGGACTTCCACAGATACGCAGTATTTT.

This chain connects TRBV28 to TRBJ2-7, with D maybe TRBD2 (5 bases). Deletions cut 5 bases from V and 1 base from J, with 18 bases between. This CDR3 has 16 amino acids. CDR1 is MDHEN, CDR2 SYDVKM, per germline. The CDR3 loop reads CASSLASAEESYEQYF. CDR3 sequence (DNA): TGTGCCAGCAGTCTGGCCTCCGCGGAGGAATCCTACGAGCAGTACTTC.

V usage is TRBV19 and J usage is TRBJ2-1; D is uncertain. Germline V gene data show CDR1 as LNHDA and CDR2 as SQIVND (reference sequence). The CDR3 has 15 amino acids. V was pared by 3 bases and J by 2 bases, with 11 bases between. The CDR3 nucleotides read TGTGCCAGTAGTATCTGGGCAGGCCCCTACAATGAGCAGTTCTTC. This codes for CASSIWAGPYNEQFF.

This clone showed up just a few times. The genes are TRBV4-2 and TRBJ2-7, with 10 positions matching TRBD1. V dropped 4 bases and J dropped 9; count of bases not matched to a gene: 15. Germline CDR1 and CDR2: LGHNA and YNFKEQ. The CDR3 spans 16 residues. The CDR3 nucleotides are TGTGCCAGCAGCCCGCCCCCCGGGACAGGGGTAGTACGGCAGTACTTC. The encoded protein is CASSPPPGTGVVRQYF.

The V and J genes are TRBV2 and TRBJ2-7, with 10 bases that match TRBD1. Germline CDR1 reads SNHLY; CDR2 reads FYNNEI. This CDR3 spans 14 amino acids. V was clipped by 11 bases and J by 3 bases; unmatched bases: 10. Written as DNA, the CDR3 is TGTGCCGCACAACCAGGACAGGGGGACTACGAGCAGTACTTC. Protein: CAAQPGQGDYEQYF.